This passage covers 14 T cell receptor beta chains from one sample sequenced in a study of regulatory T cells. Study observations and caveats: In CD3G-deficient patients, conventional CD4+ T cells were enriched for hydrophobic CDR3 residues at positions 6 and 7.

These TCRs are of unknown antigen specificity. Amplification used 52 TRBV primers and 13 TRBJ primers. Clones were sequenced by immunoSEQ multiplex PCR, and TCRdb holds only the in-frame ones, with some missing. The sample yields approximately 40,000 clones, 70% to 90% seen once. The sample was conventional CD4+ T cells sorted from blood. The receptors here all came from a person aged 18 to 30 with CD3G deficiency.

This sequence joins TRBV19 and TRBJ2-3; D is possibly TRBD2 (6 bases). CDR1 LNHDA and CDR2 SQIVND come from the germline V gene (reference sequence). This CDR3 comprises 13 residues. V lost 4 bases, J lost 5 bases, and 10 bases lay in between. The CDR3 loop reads CASSRGLRDTQYF. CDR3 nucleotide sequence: TGTGCCAGTAGTAGGGGACTGAGAGATACGCAGTATTTT. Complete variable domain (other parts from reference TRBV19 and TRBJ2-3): DGGITQSPKYLFRKEGQNVTLSCEQNLNHDAMYWYRQDPGQGLRLIYYSQIVNDFQKGDIAEGYSVSREKKESFPLTVTSAQKNPTAFYLCASSRGLRDTQYFGPGTRLTVL.

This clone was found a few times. CDR3 DNA sequence: TGCAGTGCTGGGACGTCGCATGGCTACACCTTC. Its translation: CSAGTSHGYTF. The chain is built from TRBV20-1 and TRBJ1-2; D might be TRBD1 (5 bases). V lost 5 bases to trimming and J lost 6 bases, with 10 bases between them. This CDR3 contains 11 residues. The germline V gene encodes CDR1 DFQATT and CDR2 SNEGSKA (reference sequence).

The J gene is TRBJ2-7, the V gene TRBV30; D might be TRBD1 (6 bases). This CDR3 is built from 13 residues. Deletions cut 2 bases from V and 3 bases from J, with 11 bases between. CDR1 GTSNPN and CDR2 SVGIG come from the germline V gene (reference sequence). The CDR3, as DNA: TGTGCCTGGAGTACGGGACAAAACTACGAGCAGTACTTC. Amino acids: CAWSTGQNYEQYF.

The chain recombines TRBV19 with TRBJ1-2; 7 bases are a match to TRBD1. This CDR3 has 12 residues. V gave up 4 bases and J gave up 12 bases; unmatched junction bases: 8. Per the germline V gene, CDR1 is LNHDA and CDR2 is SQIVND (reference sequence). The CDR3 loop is CASSTNRGGNTF. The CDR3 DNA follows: TGTGCCAGTAGTACCAACAGGGGAGGCAACACCTTC.

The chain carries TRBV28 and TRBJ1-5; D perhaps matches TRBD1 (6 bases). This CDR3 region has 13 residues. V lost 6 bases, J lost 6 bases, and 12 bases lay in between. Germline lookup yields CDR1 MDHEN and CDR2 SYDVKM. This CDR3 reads CASSQTGAQPQHF. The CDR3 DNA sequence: TGTGCCAGCAGCCAGACAGGCGCTCAGCCCCAGCATTTT.

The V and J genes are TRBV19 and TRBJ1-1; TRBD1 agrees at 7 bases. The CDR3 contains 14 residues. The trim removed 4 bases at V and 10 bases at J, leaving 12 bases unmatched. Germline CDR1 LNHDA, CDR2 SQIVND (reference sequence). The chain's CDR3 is CASSRTGTDTGAFF. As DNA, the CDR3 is TGTGCCAGTAGTAGGACCGGGACAGACACCGGAGCTTTCTTT.

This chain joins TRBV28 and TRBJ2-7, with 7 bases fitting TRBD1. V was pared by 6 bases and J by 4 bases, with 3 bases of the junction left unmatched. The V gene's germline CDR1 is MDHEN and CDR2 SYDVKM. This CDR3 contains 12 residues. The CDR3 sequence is CASSRTGYEQYF. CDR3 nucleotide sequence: TGTGCCAGCAGCCGGACAGGTTACGAGCAGTACTTC.

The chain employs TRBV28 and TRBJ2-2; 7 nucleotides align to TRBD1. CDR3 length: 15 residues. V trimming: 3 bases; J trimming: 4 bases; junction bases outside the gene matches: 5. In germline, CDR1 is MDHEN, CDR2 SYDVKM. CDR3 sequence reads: CASSFRDSTTGELFF. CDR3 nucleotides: TGTGCCAGCAGTTTCCGGGACAGTACCACCGGGGAGCTGTTTTTT. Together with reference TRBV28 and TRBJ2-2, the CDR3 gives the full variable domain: DVKVTQSSRYLVKRTGEKVFLECVQDMDHENMFWYRQDPGLGLRLIYFSYDVKMKEKGDIPEGYSVSREKKERFSLILESASTNQTSMYLCASSFRDSTTGELFFGEGSRLTVL.

In nucleotides, the CDR3 is TGTGCCAGCAGTTTCCGGACAGGGAGGGAAGAGACCCAGTACTTC. Its protein product is CASSFRTGREETQYF. This chain connects TRBV28 to TRBJ2-5, with D tentatively TRBD1 (8 bases). V shed 3 bases and J shed 3 bases, with 14 bases lying between them. The germline V gene encodes CDR1 MDHEN and CDR2 SYDVKM. The CDR3 covers 15 residues.

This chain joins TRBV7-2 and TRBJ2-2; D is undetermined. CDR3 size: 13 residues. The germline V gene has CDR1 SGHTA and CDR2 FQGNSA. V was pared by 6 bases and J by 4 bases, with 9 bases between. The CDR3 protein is CASRWGSTGELFF. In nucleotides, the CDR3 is TGTGCCAGCAGGTGGGGTAGCACCGGGGAGCTGTTTTTT. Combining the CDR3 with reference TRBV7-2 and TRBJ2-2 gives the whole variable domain GAGVSQSPSNKVTEKGKDVELRCDPISGHTALYWYRQSLGQGLEFLIYFQGNSAPDKSGLPSDRFSAERTGGSVSTLTIQRTQQEDSAVYLCASRWGSTGELFFGEGSRLTVL.

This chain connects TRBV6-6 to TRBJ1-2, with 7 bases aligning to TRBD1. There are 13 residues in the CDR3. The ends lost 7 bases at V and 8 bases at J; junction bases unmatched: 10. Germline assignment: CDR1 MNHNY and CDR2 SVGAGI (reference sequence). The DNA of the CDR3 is TGTGCCAGCATTCCCGACAGGGAGAGGGGCTACACCTTC. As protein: CASIPDRERGYTF.

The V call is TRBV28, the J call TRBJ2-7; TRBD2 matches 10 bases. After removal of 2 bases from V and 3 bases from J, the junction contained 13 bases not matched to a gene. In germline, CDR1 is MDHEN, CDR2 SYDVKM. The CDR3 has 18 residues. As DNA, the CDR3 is TGTGCCAGCAGTTTAGGTGGGGGAGGAGCGGGAGGGGTCTACGAGCAGTACTTC. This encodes CASSLGGGGAGGVYEQYF.

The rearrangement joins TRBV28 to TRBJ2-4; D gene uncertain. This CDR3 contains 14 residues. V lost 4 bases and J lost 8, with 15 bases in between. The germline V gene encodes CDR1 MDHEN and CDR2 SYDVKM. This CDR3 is CASSSSGLLDIQYF. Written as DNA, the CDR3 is TGTGCCAGCAGTTCGTCCGGGTTGTTGGACATTCAGTACTTC.

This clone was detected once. The CDR3 spells CASSLGRGYSGANVLTF. DNA for the CDR3: TGTGCCAGCAGCTTAGGCAGGGGATACTCTGGGGCCAACGTCCTGACTTTC. The rearrangement uses TRBV11-2 and TRBJ2-6; a possible D gene is TRBD1 (6 bases). The V end was cut by 1 base, the J end by 0 bases, with 10 bases between. Germline assignment: CDR1 SGHAT and CDR2 FQNNGV. This CDR3 spans 17 amino acids.